These 14 T cell receptor beta chains came from one sample sequenced in a study of blood T cells in healthy people across ages. Then a second PCR, running about 6 to 12 cycles, was carried out with a sample-barcoded 5' primer and a J-beta primer mix. TCRdb reprocessed the 5' RACE reads with MiXCR, giving one entry per CDR3 protein. The profile shows about 720,000 distinct CDR3 sequences, about a fifth of them singletons. The sequenced sample consisted of blood. These receptor sequences come from a man aged 65 to 85 in good health.

This sequence joins TRBV29-1 and TRBJ2-5; possibly TRBD2 for D (5 bases). The assigned J gene may be wrong: the sequence end matches TRBJ2-7 better. This CDR3 comprises 13 residues. Germline V gene data show CDR1 as SQVTM and CDR2 as ANQGSEA. This CDR3 reads CSVGSPAGYEQYF. In DNA, the CDR3 is TGCAGCGTTGGATCCCCGGCGGGCTACGAGCAGTACTTC.

This clonotype was observed a few times. CDR3: CASSPGPRLIKPQHF. CDR3 coding DNA: TGTGCCAGCAGCCCCGGGCCGCGCCTAATCAAGCCCCAGCATTTT. This chain joins TRBV12-3 or TRBV12-4 and TRBJ1-5; unclear D gene. The germline V and J ends were trimmed by 6 bases and 8 bases, with 20 bases remaining between them. This CDR3 is built from 15 residues.

In its sample, this clonotype was seen many times. CDR3 region: CASKRGLYGYTF. The CDR3 region has the DNA TGTGCCAGCAAGCGGGGGCTGTATGGCTACACCTTC. The gene calls are TRBV12-3 or TRBV12-4 and TRBJ1-2, with a possible D match to TRBD1 (6 bases). Trimming pared 7 bases from V and 5 bases from J, leaving 11 bases between. The CDR3 is 12 residues long.

The table lists this clonotype with many counts. The chain links TRBV28 to TRBJ2-5; 10 bases agree with TRBD1. CDR3 length: 13 amino acids. Losses at the gene ends were 6 bases for V and 5 bases for J; bases not matched to a gene: 3. CDR1 is MDHEN and CDR2 is SYDVKM in the germline V gene. The CDR3 sequence: CASRTGGLETQYF. CDR3 bases: TGTGCCAGCAGGACAGGGGGCCTGGAGACCCAGTACTTC. Looking up the rest from reference TRBV28 and TRBJ2-5 gives the full variable domain: DVKVTQSSRYLVKRTGEKVFLECVQDMDHENMFWYRQDPGLGLRLIYFSYDVKMKEKGDIPEGYSVSREKKERFSLILESASTNQTSMYLCASRTGGLETQYFGPGTRLLVL.

This clonotype was seen a few times. The junction differs from germline at one of its ends, possibly a read error. The CDR3 nucleotides are TGTGCCAGCAACTTGGCTGGCAGGGGGCTTACAGATACGCAGTATTTT. This translates into CASNLAGRGLTDTQYF. V gene TRBV5-7 combines with J gene TRBJ2-3; 8 nucleotides agree with TRBD1. TRBV5-7 is recorded as an ORF, its role being uncertain. The CDR3 sequence is 16 residues long.

With respect to this clonotype: An end of the junction does not agree with germline; a read error may underlie this. The J gene is TRBJ1-3, the V gene TRBV9; tentative D call: TRBD1 (5 bases). Germline CDR1 and CDR2: SGDLS and YYNGEE. The CDR3 is 14 amino acids. CDR3 sequence: CVSSVGGSGNTIYF. In DNA, the CDR3 is TGTGTCAGCAGCGTCGGGGGCTCTGGAAACACCATATATTTT.

The gene calls are TRBV12-3 or TRBV12-4 and TRBJ2-4, with D possibly being TRBD1 (6 bases). The CDR3 consists of 16 residues. V dropped 6 bases and J dropped 4 bases, with 19 bases sitting between them. CDR3 in DNA: TGTGCCAGCAGCCCCCTACCCGGGACAAGGAAAAACATTCAGTACTTC. It is translated as CASSPLPGTRKNIQYF.

This clonotype appeared a single time. At one of its ends the junction is not consistent with the germline gene, which may arise from a read error. This rearrangement joins TRBV28 to TRBJ2-6; possibly TRBD1 for D (5 bases). The CDR3 has 13 amino acids. Germline CDR1 is MDHEN and CDR2 is SYDVKM. Here the CDR3 DNA reads TGCGCCAGCAGTTTATCTGGGGCCAACGTCCTGGCTTTC. Encoded protein: CASSLSGANVLAF.

This clonotype was detected ten times or more. The V call is TRBV28, the J call TRBJ1-2, with no clear D. CDR1 MDHEN and CDR2 SYDVKM come from the germline V gene. This CDR3 has 14 amino acids. Trimming cost V 6 bases and J 1 base, with 12 bases left between them. The CDR3 sequence: CASRPEGGNYGYTF. The DNA of the CDR3 is TGTGCCAGCAGACCCGAGGGCGGTAACTATGGCTACACCTTC.

This rearrangement joins TRBV20-1 to TRBJ2-2; TRBD1 aligns across 8 bases. V lost 1 base and J lost 0; bases outside the gene matches: 1. Looked up from germline, CDR1 is DFQATT and CDR2 is SNEGSKA (reference sequence). CDR3 length equals 15 residues. The DNA for the CDR3 is TGCAGTGCTAGAGGGACAGGGTCGAACACCGGGGAGCTGTTTTTT. Translated, it gives CSARGTGSNTGELFF.

The gene calls are TRBV6-5 and TRBJ2-3; no firm D call. This CDR3 is 15 amino acids long. Germline assignment: CDR1 MNHEY and CDR2 SVGAGI. With 0 bases removed from V and 3 bases from J, the gap between germline ends came to 10 bases. Here the CDR3 reads CASSYSRLWTDTQYF. CDR3 bases: TGTGCCAGCAGTTACTCTCGGTTATGGACAGATACGCAGTATTTT.

The chain combines TRBV12-3 or TRBV12-4 with TRBJ2-5; D gene uncertain. Trimming removed 5 bases at V and 1 base at J, with 5 bases between. There are 12 residues in the CDR3. CDR3 loop: CASSATQETQYF. The DNA for the CDR3 is TGTGCCAGCAGTGCAACCCAAGAGACCCAGTACTTC.

This chain links TRBV3-1 with TRBJ2-1; TRBD1 agrees at 7 bases. The CDR3 covers 13 residues. V lost 4 bases and J lost 9; bases outside the gene matches: 6. CDR1 and CDR2 (germline): LGHDT, YNNKEL (reference sequence). CDR3 nucleotide sequence: TGTGCCAGCAGCCGTGGACAGGCGATTGAGCAGTTCTTC. Translation gives CASSRGQAIEQFF.

The chain links TRBV20-1 to TRBJ2-5; D call uncertain. The CDR3 sequence is 11 residues long. The germline V gene encodes CDR1 DFQATT and CDR2 SNEGSKA (reference sequence). Trimming removed 6 bases from V and 7 bases from J, with 12 bases in between. CDR3 DNA sequence: TGCAGTGCAGCCAAAGTCGGGACCCAGTACTTC. This encodes CSAAKVGTQYF.